The source of this TCR beta chain is a study of blood T cell repertoires in COVID-19. For the study at large: Sites across the United States, Italy and Spain contributed samples from acute and convalescent COVID-19. The cDNA or gDNA used as material had been derived from T cells, B-cell-depleted T cells, or PBMCs.

CDR3 size: 15 residues. V trimming: 4 bases; J trimming: 4 bases; junction bases outside the gene matches: 7. Germline V gene sequence: CDR1 SGHRS, CDR2 YFSETQ. Donors of Cohort 3 who recovered were those that had two negative PCRs, clearance, or symptom resolution. Per the original methods: The assay estimated nucleated cells by amplifying reference gene primers. The data were produced by immunoSEQ multiplex PCR, yet TCRdb's version contains in-frame clones alone and is incomplete. That table gives V, J and clone size, and the DNA gave D and trimming. Of over 200,000 clones in the sample, roughly four fifths were seen once. This clone appeared once.

The sequenced sample consisted of PBMCs or T cells enriched from blood (not recorded which). This TCR came from a man aged 60 to 75 who had recovered from COVID-19. The chain links TRBV5-1 to TRBJ1-1; 10 bases agree with TRBD1. The CDR3 here is CASSTPGQGITEAFF. Here the CDR3 DNA reads TGCGCCAGCAGCACGCCGGGACAGGGGATCACTGAAGCTTTCTTT.